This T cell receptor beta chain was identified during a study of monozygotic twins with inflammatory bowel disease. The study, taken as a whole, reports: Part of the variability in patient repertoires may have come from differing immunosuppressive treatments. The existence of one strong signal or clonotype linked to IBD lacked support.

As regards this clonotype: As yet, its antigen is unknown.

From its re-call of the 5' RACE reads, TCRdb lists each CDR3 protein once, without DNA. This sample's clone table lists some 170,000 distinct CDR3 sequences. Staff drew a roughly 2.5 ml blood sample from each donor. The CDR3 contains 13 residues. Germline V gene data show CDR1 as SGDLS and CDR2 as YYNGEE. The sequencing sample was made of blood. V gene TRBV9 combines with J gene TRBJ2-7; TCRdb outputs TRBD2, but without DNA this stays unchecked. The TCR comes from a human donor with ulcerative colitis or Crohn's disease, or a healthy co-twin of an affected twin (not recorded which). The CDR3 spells CASSNGGDGEQYF.